This paragraph covers one T cell receptor beta chain sequence. The CDR3 loop spans 18 amino acids. Losses at the gene ends were 1 base for V and 0 bases for J; bases not matched to a gene: 4. Germline CDR1 and CDR2: MGHRA and YSYEKL. Original analysis: Amplification from reference gene primers served as the basis for estimated nucleated cell counts. Measured with immunoSEQ multiplex PCR; TCRdb has only the in-frame clones, and not every one. That table is the source of V, J and clone size, and D and trimming were worked out from the DNA. Of roughly 120,000 clones in the sample, about nine tenths were seen once. The data were taken from a study of blood T cell repertoires in COVID-19. Study information: Italy, Spain and the United States were the sources of the convalescent and acute COVID-19 samples. T cells, B-cell-depleted T cells, or PBMCs provided the cDNA or gDNA that served as material.

The specimen sequenced was peripheral blood. This clonotype was obtained from a man aged 50 to 59 with active COVID-19. The chain couples TRBV4-1 to TRBJ2-2; 11 nucleotides align to TRBD2. CDR3 nucleotides: TGCGCCAGCAGCCAAGCCCTAGCGGGGGGCCCGAACACCGGGGAGCTGTTTTTT. Amino acids: CASSQALAGGPNTGELFF.